This T cell receptor (beta chain) was profiled in a study of CD8 T cells in Susac syndrome. Study details: Of the sequenced Susac syndrome patients, 5 or 6 had active disease and under 10 were in remission.

V shed 6 bases and J 6 bases; nucleotides not matched to a gene: 5. The CDR3 sequence is 12 residues long. RNA in amounts of roughly 0.5 to 1 ug was reverse transcribed with random hexamers. TCRdb re-called the immunoSEQ multiplex PCR reads through MiXCR, storing one row per CDR3 protein. The sample carries 130,000 or so distinct CDR3 sequences, roughly 94% recorded once. Sequencing was carried out using CD8+ T cells from PBMCs. The rearrangement uses TRBV12-3 or TRBV12-4 and TRBJ2-7, with 7 bases fitting TRBD1. The sequence was obtained from a human donor with Susac syndrome. The CDR3 sequence is CASRQNRGEQYF. The CDR3 DNA reads TGTGCCAGCAGGCAAAACAGGGGCGAGCAGTACTTC.